A single sample is the source of the 28 T cell receptor beta chains below, sequenced in a study of cytomegalovirus exposure and HLA in healthy donors. The PCR had 60 Vbeta and 13 Jbeta primers. The repertoire was sequenced with immunoSEQ multiplex PCR; TCRdb's copy has only in-frame clones and lacks some. This table holds approximately 130,000 clones, around 73% found once. The sequenced sample was PBMCs. These receptor sequences come from a man in his fifties in good health and CMV-seronegative.

The chain recombines TRBV10-2 with TRBJ2-5; perhaps TRBD2 as D (6 bases). This CDR3 comprises 14 residues. Germline-derived CDR1 and CDR2 are WSHSY and SAAADI. V was pared by 0 bases and J by 4 bases, with 9 bases between. Written as DNA, the CDR3 is TGCGCCAGCAGTGAGTCACTGGGGGGAGAGACCCAGTACTTC. Amino acid sequence: CASSESLGGETQYF.

The rearrangement links TRBV7-2 to TRBJ2-2, with 9 bases matching TRBD2. From germline, CDR1 is SGHTA and CDR2 FQGNSA. The CDR3 is 17 residues long. The ends lost 1 base at V and 5 bases at J; junction bases unmatched: 8. The CDR3 reads CASSLEGLAGWTGELFF. For the CDR3, the DNA is TGTGCCAGCAGCTTAGAGGGGCTAGCGGGATGGACCGGGGAGCTGTTTTTT. Based on the CDR3 plus reference TRBV7-2 and TRBJ2-2, the full variable domain is GAGVSQSPSNKVTEKGKDVELRCDPISGHTALYWYRQSLGQGLEFLIYFQGNSAPDKSGLPSDRFSAERTGGSVSTLTIQRTQQEDSAVYLCASSLEGLAGWTGELFFGEGSRLTVL.

V gene TRBV6-5 combines with J gene TRBJ1-2; D uncertain. Germline lookup yields CDR1 MNHEY and CDR2 SVGAGI. The CDR3 spans 15 residues. The V and J ends lost 6 bases and 2 bases respectively, with 16 bases between them. This CDR3 reads CASRIRGRGNYGYTF. In DNA, the CDR3 is TGTGCCAGCAGAATCCGGGGAAGAGGGAACTATGGCTACACCTTC.

This clone appeared a single time. The junction departs from germline at one end; a sequencing error may be responsible. The genes are TRBV7-9 and TRBJ2-4; 7 nucleotides align to TRBD1. Germline assignment: CDR1 SEHNR and CDR2 FQNEAQ (reference sequence). The CDR3 is 12 residues long. DNA of the CDR3: TGTTCCAGCAGCTCAGACCGGGACAGACAGTACTTC. This encodes CSSSSDRDRQYF.

V usage is TRBV30 and J usage is TRBJ2-5; D ambiguous. Germline V gene lookup returns CDR1 GTSNPN and CDR2 SVGIG (reference sequence). This CDR3 region has 13 residues. The germline V and J ends were trimmed by 4 bases and 0 bases, with 9 bases remaining between them. The CDR3: CAWTPGYQETQYF. The DNA for the CDR3 is TGTGCCTGGACCCCCGGTTACCAAGAGACCCAGTACTTC.

This clone was counted once. The chain links TRBV5-1 to TRBJ2-3, with 8 bases that match TRBD2. The trim removed 7 bases at V and 12 bases at J, leaving 10 bases unmatched. In germline, CDR1 is SGHRS, CDR2 YFSETQ. This CDR3 contains 12 residues. The CDR3 spells CASREGTSPQYF. CDR3 sequence (DNA): TGCGCCAGCCGCGAGGGGACTAGTCCTCAGTATTTT.

The chain recombines TRBV30 with TRBJ2-2; TRBD2 is a possible D gene (5 bases). Trimming shortened V by 2 bases and J by 5 bases, and 12 bases separated the two germline ends. This CDR3 has 14 residues. Germline V lookup: CDR1 GTSNPN, CDR2 SVGIG (reference sequence). The CDR3 is CAWSMRVGTGELFF. CDR3 in DNA: TGTGCCTGGAGTATGAGGGTCGGAACCGGGGAGCTGTTTTTT.

The chain uses TRBV11-2 and TRBJ1-4; D is unclear. CDR3 size: 13 residues. Germline CDR1 and CDR2: SGHAT and FQNNGV. V gave up 2 bases and J gave up 5 bases, with 6 bases separating them. This CDR3 is CASSLSPNEKLFF. The CDR3 DNA reads TGTGCCAGCAGCTTATCCCCGAATGAAAAACTGTTTTTT.

A single count supports this clone. The chain recombines TRBV7-2 with TRBJ1-2; 11 positions agree with TRBD1. Per the germline V gene, CDR1 is SGHTA and CDR2 is FQGNSA. The V gene end was trimmed by 2 bases and the J gene end by 8 bases; junction bases not matched to a gene: 7. CDR3 length: 15 residues. The CDR3 loop is CASSLSGQGAGGYTF. CDR3 bases: TGTGCCAGCAGCTTAAGCGGACAGGGGGCCGGAGGCTACACCTTC. Based on the CDR3 plus reference TRBV7-2 and TRBJ1-2, the full variable domain is GAGVSQSPSNKVTEKGKDVELRCDPISGHTALYWYRQSLGQGLEFLIYFQGNSAPDKSGLPSDRFSAERTGGSVSTLTIQRTQQEDSAVYLCASSLSGQGAGGYTFGSGTRLTVV.

V and J are TRBV4-1 and TRBJ1-2; perhaps TRBD1 as D (6 bases). This CDR3 region has 14 residues. V lost 3 bases and J 4 bases, leaving 12 bases between the germline ends. Germline-derived CDR1 and CDR2 are MGHRA and YSYEKL. CDR3 loop: CASSQAADSYGYTF. The DNA of the CDR3 is TGCGCCAGCAGCCAGGCGGCGGACAGCTATGGCTACACCTTC.

The rearrangement uses TRBV28 and TRBJ2-3; TRBD2 aligns across 14 bases. With 4 bases clipped from V and 3 bases from J, the junction kept 3 bases outside the gene matches. The germline V gene has CDR1 MDHEN and CDR2 SYDVKM. This CDR3 spans 16 amino acids. The CDR3 sequence: CASSSGLAGGTDTQYF. In DNA form, the CDR3 reads TGTGCCAGCAGTTCCGGACTAGCGGGAGGTACAGATACGCAGTATTTT.

The chain combines TRBV9 with TRBJ2-6; D uncertain. CDR3 length: 14 residues. CDR1 and CDR2 (germline): SGDLS, YYNGEE. The germline V and J ends were trimmed by 2 bases and 2 bases, with 5 bases remaining between them. The CDR3 DNA sequence: TGTGCCAGCAGCGTCGTCCCTGGGGCCAACGTCCTGACTTTC. Translated: CASSVVPGANVLTF.

In the case of this clone: Other nucleotide sequences in the sample specify the same CDR3. The chain recombines TRBV14 with TRBJ2-4, with 9 bases identical to TRBD1. The CDR3 consists of 13 residues. Unmatched junction bases numbered 5, after V lost 4 bases and J lost 10 bases. The germline CDR1 and CDR2 sequences are SGHDN and FVKESK. Here the CDR3 DNA reads TGTGCCAGCAGCCGGACAGGGGAGAATATTCAGTACTTC. Translation: CASSRTGENIQYF.

The chain links TRBV15 to TRBJ2-1; 7 bases are shared with TRBD1. Germline CDR1 reads LNHNV; CDR2 reads YYDKDF (reference sequence). After removal of 1 base from V and 6 bases from J, the junction contained 0 bases not matched to a gene. CDR3 length equals 13 residues. Here the CDR3 DNA reads TGTGCCACCAGCAGAGCAGGGGGCAATGAGCAGTTCTTC. Protein product: CATSRAGGNEQFF.

This chain connects TRBV18 to TRBJ2-7; 8 positions match TRBD2. The germline V gene encodes CDR1 KGHSH and CDR2 LQKENI. This CDR3 comprises 16 residues. The V and J ends lost 3 bases and 6 bases, in that order; junction bases with no gene match: 13. The DNA for the CDR3 is TGTGCCAGCTCACCGGGAGCGGGAGTCGGGTCGCGCGAGCAGTACTTC. It codes for CASSPGAGVGSREQYF.

CDR3 nucleotide sequence: TGTGCCATCAGTGAGACAGGGACGGGTCAGCCCCAGCATTTT. Its protein is CAISETGTGQPQHF. The V call is TRBV10-3, the J call TRBJ1-5; weak D call: TRBD1 (6 bases). CDR3 length: 14 residues. Germline loops: CDR1 ENHRY, CDR2 SYGVKD. V was trimmed by 2 bases and J by 6 bases, leaving 11 bases between them.

This chain connects TRBV2 to TRBJ1-6; TRBD1 matches at 7 bases. This CDR3 contains 14 residues. Germline V lookup: CDR1 SNHLY, CDR2 FYNNEI. V gave up 8 bases and J gave up 9 bases; unmatched junction bases: 10. CDR3 nucleotide sequence: TGTGCCAGCCTGATGGAGGGGGCCGGTTCACCCCTCCACTTT. Residues: CASLMEGAGSPLHF.

This clone appeared once. The rearrangement uses TRBV7-2 and TRBJ1-2, with 11 bases lining up with TRBD1. Germline loops: CDR1 SGHTA, CDR2 FQGNSA. The CDR3 spans 15 residues. V trimming: 4 bases; J trimming: 2 bases; junction bases outside the gene matches: 3. CDR3 protein: CASSSRTGGNYGYTF. CDR3 coding DNA: TGTGCCAGCAGCTCCCGGACAGGGGGCAACTATGGCTACACCTTC.

The chain joins TRBV27 to TRBJ2-1, with 8 bases fitting TRBD2. J gave up 6 bases and V 0 bases, and 7 bases lay outside the gene matches. Germline V gives CDR1 MNHEY, CDR2 SMNVEV (reference sequence). CDR3 length equals 16 residues. In DNA form, the CDR3 reads TGTGCCAGCAGTTTATCACGCCGGGGGGGGTTCAATGAGCAGTTCTTC. This encodes CASSLSRRGGFNEQFF.

This clone was observed a few times. The V and J genes are TRBV5-1 and TRBJ2-3, with D possibly being TRBD1 (5 bases). CDR1 and CDR2 from the germline V gene are SGHRS and YFSETQ. Trimming left V 1 base short and J 6 bases short, with 9 bases between. This CDR3 is 13 amino acids long. The CDR3 DNA reads TGCGCCAGCAGCTTGCAGGGCGAGGATACGCAGTATTTT. It translates to CASSLQGEDTQYF.

The chain couples TRBV9 to TRBJ2-5; TRBD2 aligns across 10 bases. V shed 1 base and J 5 bases; nucleotides not matched to a gene: 14. Germline V CDR1 and CDR2: SGDLS, YYNGEE. The CDR3 has 18 amino acids. CDR3 bases: TGTGCCAGCAGCGTAACTCCTCTAGCGGGAGTCGGGAGGGAGACCCAGTACTTC. Amino acid sequence: CASSVTPLAGVGRETQYF.

This clone is a singleton in its sample. The genes are TRBV7-2 and TRBJ2-7, with a weak D call TRBD2 (6 bases). V was cut by 3 bases and J by 5 bases, with 14 bases left in between. CDR3 size: 14 residues. Germline lookup yields CDR1 SGHTA and CDR2 FQGNSA. The CDR3 reads CASSFPTRSDEQYF. Here the CDR3 DNA reads TGTGCCAGCAGCTTTCCGACTAGGAGTGACGAGCAGTACTTC.

The CDR3 protein is CATNMGSGYNEQFF. The CDR3 coding sequence is TGTGCCACGAATATGGGAAGCGGATACAATGAGCAGTTCTTC. V usage is TRBV27 and J usage is TRBJ2-1, with a tentative D call TRBD2 (5 bases). CDR3 length: 14 residues. The germline gives CDR1 MNHEY, CDR2 SMNVEV (reference sequence). V was trimmed by 10 bases and J by 4 bases, leaving 17 bases between them.

This chain joins TRBV10-3 and TRBJ1-1; unclear D gene. Trimming cost V 1 base and J 6 bases, with 12 bases left between them. The germline CDR1 and CDR2 sequences are ENHRY and SYGVKD. The CDR3 is made up of 14 amino acids. CDR3 residues: CAISEYEGTAEAFF. In nucleotides, the CDR3 is TGTGCCATCAGTGAGTACGAAGGAACAGCTGAAGCTTTCTTT.

The V call is TRBV11-2, the J call TRBJ1-1, with TRBD1 identical over 7 bases. Trimming took 3 bases from V and 2 from J; bases not matched to a gene: 3. Germline CDR1 SGHAT, CDR2 FQNNGV. The CDR3 consists of 14 residues. The CDR3 coding sequence is TGTGCCAGCAGCTTTGGACAGGCTAACACTGAAGCTTTCTTT. Protein sequence: CASSFGQANTEAFF.

This clone was counted a few times. The CDR3 DNA is TGCGCCAGCAGCTTGGGGGGCCGCCAAAGCTCTGGAAACACCATATATTTT. Its protein is CASSLGGRQSSGNTIYF. The chain carries TRBV5-1 and TRBJ1-3; tentative D call: TRBD1 (5 bases). This CDR3 comprises 17 residues. Germline V CDR1 and CDR2: SGHRS, YFSETQ. V was pared by 0 bases and J by 0 bases, with 13 bases between.

The chain is built from TRBV6-5 and TRBJ1-3; 8 nucleotides align to TRBD1. This CDR3 has 15 residues. The V segment lost 5 bases and the J segment 0 bases; nucleotides outside the gene matches: 3. Germline V lookup: CDR1 MNHEY, CDR2 SVGAGI. The DNA for the CDR3 is TGTGCCAGCAGTCGACAGGGGACCTCTGGAAACACCATATATTTT. Protein sequence: CASSRQGTSGNTIYF.

The V and J genes are TRBV5-1 and TRBJ2-1, with D perhaps matching TRBD2 (5 bases). Germline V gives CDR1 SGHRS, CDR2 YFSETQ. The CDR3 contains 15 residues. V gave up 4 bases and J gave up 5 bases, with 16 bases separating them. CDR3 nucleotides: TGCGCCAGCAGCGGCGAGGGCACACCCGACAATGAGCAGTTCTTC. Translated: CASSGEGTPDNEQFF. Full variable domain (missing parts from reference TRBV5-1 and TRBJ2-1): KAGVTQTPRYLIKTRGQQVTLSCSPISGHRSVSWYQQTPGQGLQFLFEYFSETQRNKGNFPGRFSGRQFSNSRSEMNVSTLELGDSALYLCASSGEGTPDNEQFFGPGTRLTVL.